Sequencing of this T cell receptor beta chain was carried out in a study of T cell responses to AZD1222 COVID-19 vaccine. General study results and limits: Among AZD1222 vaccinees, only six were seropositive at baseline.

About this clone itself: Its cognate antigen is unknown.

Profiled with immunoSEQ multiplex PCR; TCRdb holds only in-frame clones, not every one. The table lists about 130,000 clones, roughly 88% of them singletons. V lost 8 bases, J lost 4 bases, and 10 bases stayed unmatched. This CDR3 comprises 16 residues. Per germline, CDR1 MNHEY and CDR2 SMNVEV (reference sequence). Sequences were derived from peripheral blood, sampled on day 0 of AZD1222 vaccination. This chain joins TRBV27 and TRBJ2-2; 10 nucleotides line up with TRBD1. This sequence originates from an adult in good health. This chain's CDR3 is CASHTDRGLGTGELFF. Here the CDR3 DNA reads TGTGCCAGCCATACCGACAGGGGGCTCGGCACCGGGGAGCTGTTTTTT.